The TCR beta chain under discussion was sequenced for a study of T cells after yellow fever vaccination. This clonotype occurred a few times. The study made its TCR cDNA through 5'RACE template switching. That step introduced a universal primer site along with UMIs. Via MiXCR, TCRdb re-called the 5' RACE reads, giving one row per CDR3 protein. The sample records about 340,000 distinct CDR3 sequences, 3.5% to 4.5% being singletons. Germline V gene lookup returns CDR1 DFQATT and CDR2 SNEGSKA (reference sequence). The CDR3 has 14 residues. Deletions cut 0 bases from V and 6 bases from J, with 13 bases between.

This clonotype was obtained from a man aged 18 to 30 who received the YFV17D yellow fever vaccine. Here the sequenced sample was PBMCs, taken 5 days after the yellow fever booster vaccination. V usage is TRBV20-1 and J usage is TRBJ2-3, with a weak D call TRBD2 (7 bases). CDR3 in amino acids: CSAREGGGPDTQYF. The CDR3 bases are TGCAGTGCTAGAGAGGGCGGGGGCCCCGATACGCAGTATTTT.